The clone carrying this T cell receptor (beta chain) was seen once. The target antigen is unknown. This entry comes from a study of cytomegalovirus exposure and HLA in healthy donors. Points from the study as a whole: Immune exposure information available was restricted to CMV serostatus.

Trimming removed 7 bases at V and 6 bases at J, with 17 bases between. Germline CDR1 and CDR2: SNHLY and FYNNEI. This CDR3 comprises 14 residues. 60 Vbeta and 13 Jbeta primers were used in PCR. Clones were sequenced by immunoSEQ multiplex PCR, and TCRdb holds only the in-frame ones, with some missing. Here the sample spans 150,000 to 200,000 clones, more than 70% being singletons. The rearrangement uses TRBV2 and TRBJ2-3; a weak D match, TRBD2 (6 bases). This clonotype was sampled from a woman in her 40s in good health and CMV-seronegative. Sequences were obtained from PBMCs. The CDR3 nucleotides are TGTGCCAGCATCATACGGGAGATCTGGGATACGCAGTATTTT. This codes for CASIIREIWDTQYF.